Listed below are T cell receptor beta chains from one sample, sequenced in a study of response to subunit inactivated influenza vaccine. TCRdb re-derived calls from the RT-PCR reads in MiXCR, one entry per CDR3 protein. The data show hundreds of thousands of distinct CDR3 sequences, 14% seen once. The specimen was PBMCs from blood, collected 14 days before vaccination. Receptor source: a man between 50 and 59 years old who received an inactivated influenza vaccine. The CDR3 runs from the conserved cysteine through the conserved F or W. Each record gives: D gene, J gene, V gene, clone size, CDR3 protein, CDR3 DNA. The D gene is left open where the match is weak. Size values are once, few and many counts, or a class for expanded clones, and some rows have none.

- | TRBJ2-2 | TRBV4-1 | - | CASSQEPGNTGELFF | TGCGCCAGCAGCCAAGAACCCGGTAACACCGGGGAGCTGTTTTTT
- | TRBJ2-2 | TRBV9 | once | CASPDGGRTGEPFF | TGTGCCAGCCCCGACGGGGGTAGGACCGGGGAGCCGTTTTTT
- | TRBJ2-2 | TRBV6-2/TRBV6-3 | few | CASSYEEHHTGELFF | TGTGCCAGCAGTTACGAAGAACACCACACCGGGGAGCTGTTTTTT
- | TRBJ2-4 | TRBV19 | - | CASSIRNPTAKNIQYF | TGTGCCAGTAGTATAAGAAATCCGACAGCCAAAAACATTCAGTACTTC
- | TRBJ1-2 | TRBV12-3/TRBV12-4 | - | CASSFITGAAYGYTF | TGTGCCAGCAGTTTTATCACCGGAGCCGCCTATGGCTACACCTTC
- | TRBJ2-3 | TRBV4-1 | few | CASSQDFSQGLHTQYF | TGCGCCAGCAGCCAAGATTTTAGCCAGGGTCTGCATACGCAGTATTTT
- | TRBJ1-1 | TRBV7-5 | few | CISVSEALIVRGSRENTEAFF | -
TRBD1 | TRBJ1-6 | TRBV5-1 | few | CASSPVTGDNSPLHF | TGCGCCAGCAGCCCCGTGACAGGGGATAATTCACCCCTCCACTTT
- | TRBJ2-1 | TRBV6-1 | few | CASSEGFDLNEQFF | TGTGCCAGCAGTGAAGGGTTCGACCTCAATGAGCAGTTCTTC
- | TRBJ2-7 | TRBV7-8 | few | CASSSIRMRAVYEQYF | TGTGCCAGCAGCTCTATACGCATGAGGGCCGTCTACGAGCAGTACTTC
- | TRBJ1-3 | TRBV21-1 | few | CASSKRQGESGNTIYF | TGTGCCAGCAGCAAGAGGCAGGGGGAGAGTGGAAACACCATATATTTT
- | TRBJ2-2 | TRBV20-1 | few | CSARDLAVKPGGELFF | TGCAGTGCTAGAGATCTGGCGGTAAAGCCCGGAGGGGAGCTGTTTTTT
- | TRBJ1-3 | TRBV10-3 | few | CAISESGTLKAGNTIYF | TGTGCCATCAGTGAGTCGGGGACCCTAAAGGCTGGAAACACCATATATTTT
TRBD2 | TRBJ2-2 | TRBV14 | few | CASSQLSGRSTGELFF | TGTGCCAGCAGCCAACTAAGCGGGAGGAGCACCGGGGAGCTGTTTTTT
TRBD2 | TRBJ2-1 | TRBV20-1 | - | CSARVAGGPVGQFF | TGCAGTGCTAGAGTCGCGGGAGGCCCGGTCGGGCAGTTCTTC
TRBD1 | TRBJ2-5 | TRBV10-3 | many | CAISSGTGEQETQYF | TGTGCCATCAGTTCCGGGACAGGGGAACAAGAGACCCAGTACTTC
- | TRBJ2-4 | TRBV27 | - | CASSQSRLNIQYF | TGTGCCAGCAGTCAGAGCAGGTTGAACATTCAGTACTTC
- | TRBJ2-6 | TRBV20-1 | - | CSATQGLSSGANVLTF | TGCAGTGCCACCCAGGGACTGAGCTCTGGGGCCAACGTCCTGACTTTC
- | TRBJ1-1 | TRBV5-1 | - | CASSLAAANTEAFF | TGCGCCAGCAGCTTGGCGGCAGCGAACACTGAAGCTTTCTTT
- | TRBJ1-6 | TRBV12-3/TRBV12-4 | few | CASSLDGPSSRRSPLHF | TGTGCCAGCAGCTTAGACGGACCTTCCTCTCGACGTTCACCCCTCCACTTT
- | TRBJ1-5 | TRBV30 | many | CAWSVARDQPQHF | TGTGCCTGGAGTGTTGCCAGGGATCAGCCCCAGCATTTT
- | TRBJ2-1 | TRBV3-1 | - | CASSQDSRPYNEQFF | TGTGCCAGCAGCCAAGATTCGCGACCCTACAATGAGCAGTTCTTC
- | TRBJ2-5 | TRBV13 | - | CASSSGRTTETQYF | TGTGCCAGCAGCTCGGGACGGACAACGGAGACCCAGTACTTC
- | TRBJ1-1 | TRBV24-1 | - | CATSDPGNGNTEAFF | TGTGCCACCAGTGACCCAGGGAATGGGAACACTGAAGCTTTCTTT
- | TRBJ2-5 | TRBV19 | - | CASSIARGKETQYF | TGTGCCAGTAGTATAGCCCGAGGGAAAGAGACCCAGTACTTC
- | TRBJ1-6 | TRBV10-3 | - | CAIRTGGNSPLHF | TGTGCCATCAGGACGGGGGGTAATTCACCCCTCCACTTT
- | TRBJ2-3 | TRBV5-1 | - | CASSLVVQGSASTDTQYF | TGCGCCAGCAGCTTGGTTGTCCAGGGTTCGGCTAGCACAGATACGCAGTATTTT
- | TRBJ2-7 | TRBV12-3/TRBV12-4 | many | CASSYGRLPTGEQYF | TGTGCCAGCAGTTATGGACGGCTTCCTACGGGGGAGCAGTACTTC
- | TRBJ2-7 | TRBV20-1 | - | CSASRALSYEQYF | TGCAGCGCCTCCAGGGCCCTCTCCTACGAGCAGTACTTC
- | TRBJ1-6 | TRBV20-1 | few | CSARGQELLNSPLHF | TGCAGTGCTAGAGGACAGGAGCTCCTAAATTCACCCCTCCACTTT
- | TRBJ1-5 | TRBV19 | many | CASSITGMRGNQPQHF | TGTGCCAGTAGTATCACAGGGATGAGGGGCAATCAGCCCCAGCATTTT
TRBD2 | TRBJ2-7 | TRBV12-3/TRBV12-4 | few | CASSFGGRGDEQYF | TGTGCCAGCAGTTTCGGCGGGAGGGGCGACGAGCAGTACTTC
TRBD1 | TRBJ1-3 | TRBV7-2 | - | CASSLQGQLVSGNTIYF | TGTGCCAGCAGCTTACAGGGACAGCTGGTCTCTGGAAACACCATATATTTT
- | TRBJ2-3 | TRBV6-5 | few | CASSYRGNTDTQYF | TGTGCCAGCAGTTACAGGGGGAACACAGATACGCAGTATTTT
TRBD2 | TRBJ2-1 | TRBV28 | once | CASISSGLAGPEQFF | TGTGCCAGCATTTCTTCGGGACTAGCGGGACCCGAGCAGTTCTTC
TRBD1 | TRBJ1-3 | TRBV5-1 | - | CASARDRGGNTIYF | TGCGCCAGCGCCCGAGACAGGGGAGGAAACACCATATATTTT
TRBD2 | TRBJ2-3 | TRBV12-3/TRBV12-4 | many | CASSWGAGAIDTQYF | TGTGCCAGCAGCTGGGGAGCGGGAGCTATTGATACGCAGTATTTT
TRBD1 | TRBJ2-3 | TRBV14 | few | CASSPYRVSRDRVGDTQYF | TGTGCCAGCAGCCCATACCGCGTCAGCCGGGACAGGGTTGGAGATACGCAGTATTTT
- | TRBJ2-3 | TRBV7-3 | - | CASSLMGHGTDTQYF | TGTGCCAGCAGCTTGATGGGACACGGCACAGATACGCAGTATTTT
- | TRBJ2-2 | TRBV29-1 | many | CSLTDRNTGELFF | TGCAGCCTAACAGACCGGAACACCGGGGAGCTGTTTTTT
- | TRBJ2-3 | TRBV11-2 | - | CASTPGQLLGTDTQYF | TGTGCCAGCACCCCAGGGCAGCTCCTTGGCACAGATACGCAGTATTTT